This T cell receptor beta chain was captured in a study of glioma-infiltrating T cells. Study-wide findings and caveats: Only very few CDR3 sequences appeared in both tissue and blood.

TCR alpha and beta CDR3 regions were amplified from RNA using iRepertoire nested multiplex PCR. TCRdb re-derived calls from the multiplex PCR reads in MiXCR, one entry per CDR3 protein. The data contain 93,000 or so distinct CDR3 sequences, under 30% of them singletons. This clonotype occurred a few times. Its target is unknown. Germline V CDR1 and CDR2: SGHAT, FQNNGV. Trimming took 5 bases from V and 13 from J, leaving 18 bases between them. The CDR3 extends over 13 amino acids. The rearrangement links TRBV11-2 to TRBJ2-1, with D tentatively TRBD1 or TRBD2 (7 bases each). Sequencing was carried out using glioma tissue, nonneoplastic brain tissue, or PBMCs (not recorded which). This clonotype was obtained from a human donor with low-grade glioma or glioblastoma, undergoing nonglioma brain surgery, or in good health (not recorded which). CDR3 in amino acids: CASSRGEGAKQFF. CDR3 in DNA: TGTGCCAGCAGCCGTGGGGAGGGGGCTAAACAGTTCTTC. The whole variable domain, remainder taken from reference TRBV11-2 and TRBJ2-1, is EAGVAQSPRYKIIEKRQSVAFWCNPISGHATLYWYQQILGQGPKLLIQFQNNGVVDDSQLPKDRFSAERLKGVDSTLKIQPAKLEDSAVYLCASSRGEGAKQFFGPGTRLTVL.